The rows below give T cell receptor beta chains drawn from one sample of a study of regulatory T cells in long-lasting Graves disease. TCRdb re-called the multiplex PCR reads through MiXCR, storing one row per CDR3 protein. This sample yields roughly 510,000 distinct CDR3 sequences, of which around 16% are seen a single time; approximately 12% belongs to the top ten. These sequences were also reported in another study, on T cells in Graves' hyperthyroidism and ophthalmopathy.

The specimen was peripheral blood mononuclear cells (PBMCs), collected at new diagnosis, from a patient treated with antithyroid drugs. These receptors came from a man aged 18 to 30 with Graves disease. The CDR3 runs from the conserved cysteine through the conserved F or W. A D gene is named only where the DNA matches it firmly. A row's size may be missing; if present it is once, few, many or a size class.

few	TRBD2	TRBV3-1	TRBJ2-2	CASSQDMLAGNTGELFF	TGTGCCAGCAGCCAAGACATGCTAGCGGGAAACACCGGGGAGCTGTTTTTT
-	-	TRBV4-1	TRBJ1-5	CASSQRQGNQPQHF	TGCGCCAGCAGCCAACGCCAGGGGAATCAGCCCCAGCATTTT
-	-	TRBV29-1	TRBJ2-3	CSASVRAADTQYF	TGCAGCGCTAGCGTCAGGGCCGCAGATACGCAGTATTTT
-	TRBD1	TRBV10-2	TRBJ1-2	CASSESGLGQGERGYTF	TGCGCCAGCAGTGAGTCTGGTCTAGGACAGGGGGAGCGAGGCTACACCTTC
-	-	TRBV15	TRBJ2-3	CATSPGGASTDTQYF	TGTGCCACCAGCCCCGGGGGAGCCAGCACAGATACGCAGTATTTT
many	-	TRBV2	TRBJ2-1	CASSEAGVGYNEQFF	TGTGCCAGCAGTGAAGCGGGAGTAGGGTACAATGAGCAGTTCTTC
many	TRBD2	TRBV3-1	TRBJ2-5	CASSHGLAGEGTETQYF	TGTGCCAGCAGCCACGGACTAGCGGGAGAGGGGACAGAGACCCAGTACTTC
many	TRBD1	TRBV28	TRBJ2-6	CASSGTAGANVLTF	TGTGCCAGCAGCGGGACAGCTGGGGCCAACGTCCTGACTTTC
-	-	TRBV24-1	TRBJ1-2	CATSERDNQNYGYTF	TGTGCCACCAGTGAGAGGGACAACCAAAACTATGGCTACACCTTC
few	TRBD1	TRBV7-2	TRBJ1-1	CASSLVTGGRATEAFF	TGTGCCAGCAGCTTAGTAACAGGGGGAAGGGCCACTGAAGCTTTCTTT
-	-	TRBV19	TRBJ2-1	CASSTRLGSNEQFF	TGTGCCAGTAGTACCCGACTGGGGTCCAATGAGCAGTTCTTC
many	-	TRBV30	TRBJ1-5	CAWSVWESNQPQHF	TGTGCCTGGAGTGTTTGGGAGAGCAATCAGCCCCAGCATTTT
-	TRBD1	TRBV4-1	TRBJ2-7	CASSHPGQGRYEQYF	TGCGCCAGCAGCCACCCGGGACAGGGGAGGTACGAGCAGTACTTC
few	TRBD1	TRBV15	TRBJ2-1	CATSRAPDRGLNEQFF	TGTGCCACCAGCAGAGCCCCGGACAGGGGGCTTAATGAGCAGTTCTTC
-	-	TRBV19	TRBJ2-7	CASSPGVAAYEQYF	TGTGCCAGTAGCCCAGGGGTAGCGGCCTACGAGCAGTACTTC
many	TRBD2	TRBV3-1	TRBJ2-3	CASSQVEGLATDTQYF	TGTGCCAGCAGCCAAGTTGAGGGACTAGCTACAGATACGCAGTATTTT
-	TRBD1	TRBV12-5	TRBJ2-2	CASGNGQGWAGELFF	TGTGCTAGTGGCAACGGACAGGGGTGGGCCGGGGAGCTGTTTTTT